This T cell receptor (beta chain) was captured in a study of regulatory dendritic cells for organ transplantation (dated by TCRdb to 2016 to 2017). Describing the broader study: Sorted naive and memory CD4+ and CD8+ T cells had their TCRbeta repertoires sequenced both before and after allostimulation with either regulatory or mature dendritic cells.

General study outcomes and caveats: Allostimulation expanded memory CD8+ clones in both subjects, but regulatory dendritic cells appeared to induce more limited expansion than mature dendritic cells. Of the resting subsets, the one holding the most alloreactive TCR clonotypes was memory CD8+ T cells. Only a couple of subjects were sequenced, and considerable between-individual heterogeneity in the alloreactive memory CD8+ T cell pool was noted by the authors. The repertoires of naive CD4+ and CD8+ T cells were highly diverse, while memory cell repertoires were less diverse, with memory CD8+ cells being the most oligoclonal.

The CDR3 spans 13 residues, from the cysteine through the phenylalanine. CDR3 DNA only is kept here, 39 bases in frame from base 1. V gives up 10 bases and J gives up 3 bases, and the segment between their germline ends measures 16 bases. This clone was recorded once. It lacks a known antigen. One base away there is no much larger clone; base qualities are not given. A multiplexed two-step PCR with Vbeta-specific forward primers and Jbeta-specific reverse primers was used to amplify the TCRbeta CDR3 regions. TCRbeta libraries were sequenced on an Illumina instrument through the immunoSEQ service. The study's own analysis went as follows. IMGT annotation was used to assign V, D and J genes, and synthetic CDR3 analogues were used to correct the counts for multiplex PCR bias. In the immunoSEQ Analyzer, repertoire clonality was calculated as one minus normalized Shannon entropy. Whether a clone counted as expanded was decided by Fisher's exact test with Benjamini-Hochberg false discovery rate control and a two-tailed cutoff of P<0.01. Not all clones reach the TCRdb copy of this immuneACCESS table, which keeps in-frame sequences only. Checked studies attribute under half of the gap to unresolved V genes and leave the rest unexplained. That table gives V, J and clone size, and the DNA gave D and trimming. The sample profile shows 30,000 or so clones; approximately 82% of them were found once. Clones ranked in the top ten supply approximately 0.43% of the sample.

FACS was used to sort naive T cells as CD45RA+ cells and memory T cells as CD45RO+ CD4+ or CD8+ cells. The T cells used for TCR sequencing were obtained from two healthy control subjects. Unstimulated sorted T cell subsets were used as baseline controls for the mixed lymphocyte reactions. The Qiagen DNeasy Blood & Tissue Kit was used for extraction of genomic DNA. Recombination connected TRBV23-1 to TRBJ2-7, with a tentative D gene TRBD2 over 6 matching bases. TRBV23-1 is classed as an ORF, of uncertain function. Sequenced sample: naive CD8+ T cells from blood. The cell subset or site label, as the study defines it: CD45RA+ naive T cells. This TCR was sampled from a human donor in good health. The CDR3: CATQAGSYYEQYF. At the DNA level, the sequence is TGCGCCACCCAAGCGGGCAGTTACTACGAGCAGTACTTC.